The 12 T cell receptor beta chains in this list originate from one sample, sequenced in a study of cytomegalovirus exposure and HLA in healthy donors. The primer mix had 60 Vbeta and 13 Jbeta primers. Produced via immunoSEQ multiplex PCR; TCRdb's table is partial and in-frame only. The table records about 80,000 clones, 67% of them present only once. What was sequenced was PBMCs. These TCRs come from a woman aged 45-65 years in good health and CMV-seropositive.

This clone was counted only a few times. V is TRBV9 and J is TRBJ2-5, with a tentative D call TRBD2 (6 bases). CDR1 SGDLS and CDR2 YYNGEE come from the germline V gene. The CDR3 spans 17 residues. The germline V and J ends were trimmed by 4 bases and 2 bases, with 21 bases remaining between them. CDR3 sequence reads: CASSSSPGLRLQETQYF. The DNA of the CDR3 is TGTGCCAGCAGCTCGAGTCCGGGACTCCGTTTACAAGAGACCCAGTACTTC.

The chain uses TRBV28 and TRBJ1-1, with a weak D call TRBD1 (6 bases). The germline CDR1 and CDR2 sequences are MDHEN and SYDVKM. Trimming shortened V by 6 bases and J by 4 bases, and 15 bases separated the two germline ends. The CDR3 spans 14 residues. CDR3 residues: CASRVPGEGTEAFF. CDR3 sequence (DNA): TGTGCCAGCAGGGTCCCAGGGGAGGGCACTGAAGCTTTCTTT.

CDR3 loop: CASSFKTGVTEAFF. DNA for the CDR3: TGTGCCAGCAGCTTCAAGACAGGGGTCACTGAAGCTTTCTTT. The genes are TRBV5-6 and TRBJ1-1, with 8 bases identical to TRBD1. The CDR3 is 14 residues long. Germline V lookup: CDR1 SGHDT, CDR2 YYEEEE. V lost 2 bases and J lost 4; bases outside the gene matches: 4.

The table lists this clone with a few counts. This rearrangement joins TRBV5-1 to TRBJ1-1, with D unresolved. This CDR3 is built from 14 residues. Germline V gene data show CDR1 as SGHRS and CDR2 as YFSETQ. Between the trimmed V and J ends, which lost 5 bases and 1 base, there was a span of 12 bases. The CDR3 DNA is TGCGCCAGCAGTGCAGCCCGGGGGAACACTGAAGCTTTCTTT. It yields the protein CASSAARGNTEAFF. The full variable domain, with the rest looked up from reference TRBV5-1 and TRBJ1-1, is KAGVTQTPRYLIKTRGQQVTLSCSPISGHRSVSWYQQTPGQGLQFLFEYFSETQRNKGNFPGRFSGRQFSNSRSEMNVSTLELGDSALYLCASSAARGNTEAFFGQGTRLTVV.

V and J are TRBV7-9 and TRBJ2-2; no definite D call. Per germline, CDR1 SEHNR and CDR2 FQNEAQ (reference sequence). The CDR3 has 14 amino acids. V shed 3 bases and J shed 2 bases, with 7 bases lying between them. The CDR3 coding sequence is TGTGCCAGCAGCTTCCCCTTTAACACCGGGGAGCTGTTTTTT. It encodes CASSFPFNTGELFF.

V and J are TRBV29-1 and TRBJ1-2, with 9 bases that match TRBD1. The germline CDR1 and CDR2 sequences are SQVTM and ANQGSEA. The CDR3 sequence is 13 residues long. V dropped 7 bases and J dropped 3; count of bases not matched to a gene: 6. The CDR3 nucleotides read TGCAGCGGACAGGGGGATAAGGACTATGGCTACACCTTC. It translates to CSGQGDKDYGYTF.

The rearrangement links TRBV28 to TRBJ1-5; 8 positions match TRBD1. Germline V CDR1 and CDR2: MDHEN, SYDVKM. CDR3 length: 14 residues. The J segment lost 7 bases and the V segment lost 8 bases, leaving 10 bases of the junction unmatched. In DNA, the CDR3 is TGTGCCAGCTCTTCGTCAGGGGGCGACCAGCCCCAGCATTTT. Its translation is CASSSSGGDQPQHF.

This sequence joins TRBV6-5 and TRBJ2-1; TRBD1 aligns across 7 bases. Germline CDR1 and CDR2: MNHEY and SVGAGI. The CDR3 runs 14 residues. J lost 7 bases, V lost 5 bases, and 8 bases had no gene match. CDR3: CASSIGQVRNEQFF. The DNA for the CDR3 is TGTGCCAGCAGTATTGGACAGGTCAGGAATGAGCAGTTCTTC.

This clone was detected a few times. The chain employs TRBV5-1 and TRBJ2-1; 9 nucleotides line up with TRBD2. The CDR3 contains 16 residues. The V gene's germline CDR1 is SGHRS and CDR2 YFSETQ. Trimming took 4 bases from V and 8 from J; bases not matched to a gene: 13. The CDR3 protein is CASSRGRTSDLDEQFF. The CDR3 DNA follows: TGCGCCAGCAGCCGGGGGAGGACTAGCGATTTGGATGAGCAGTTCTTC.

The chain joins TRBV11-2 to TRBJ2-1, with 12 positions matching TRBD2. J lost 4 bases, V lost 5 bases, and 6 bases had no gene match. The V gene's germline CDR1 is SGHAT and CDR2 FQNNGV. The CDR3 consists of 16 residues. The CDR3 protein is CASSPRLAGVYNEQFF. The CDR3 DNA reads as TGTGCCAGCAGCCCCCGACTAGCGGGGGTGTACAATGAGCAGTTCTTC.

This clone was seen a handful of times. The chain carries TRBV9 and TRBJ1-4; perhaps TRBD1 as D (5 bases). The germline V and J ends were trimmed by 6 bases and 13 bases, with 19 bases remaining between them. The CDR3 runs 13 residues. The V gene's germline CDR1 is SGDLS and CDR2 YYNGEE. The DNA of the CDR3 is TGTGCCAGCACAGGAGGGGTGCAGGGTCCACTGTTTTTT. Translated, it gives CASTGGVQGPLFF.

This sequence joins TRBV15 and TRBJ1-1, with a tentative D call TRBD1 (6 bases). The germline V and J ends were trimmed by 7 bases and 3 bases, with 12 bases remaining between them. The CDR3 is 13 amino acids. From germline, CDR1 is LNHNV and CDR2 YYDKDF (reference sequence). The DNA for the CDR3 is TGTGCCACCACCGGGACACCATACACTGAAGCTTTCTTT. Amino acids: CATTGTPYTEAFF.